The clone carrying this T cell receptor (beta chain) was counted between two and nine times. Just one base apart from a much larger clone, this may be a read error. These data are taken from a study of tumor and adjacent non-tumor tissue in lung cancer. Background on the study: There were 11 to 13 adenocarcinoma, a couple of squamous cell carcinoma and 1 small cell lung cancer cases.

In germline, CDR1 is SNHLY, CDR2 FYNNEI. This CDR3 comprises 13 residues. V was shortened by 4 bases and J by 4 bases, with 7 bases between the two germline ends. Three rounds of nested PCR, following a modified ARM-PCR protocol, produced the TCRbeta library. TCRdb analysed the multiplex PCR reads with MiXCR anew, one entry per CDR3 protein. The sample holds fewer than 100,000 distinct CDR3 sequences; roughly 80% are singletons and the top ten take roughly half. This sample's RNA came from whole unsorted tissue. The normal lung tissue was taken more than 3 cm from the tumor edge. This sequence was found in a man between 60 and 75 years old with non-small cell lung cancer. The chain uses TRBV2 and TRBJ2-2; D ambiguous. The specimen sequenced was distant non-tumor lung tissue. The CDR3 coding sequence is TGTGCCAGCAGTGTCACACTCACCGGGGAGCTGTTTTTT. As protein: CASSVTLTGELFF.